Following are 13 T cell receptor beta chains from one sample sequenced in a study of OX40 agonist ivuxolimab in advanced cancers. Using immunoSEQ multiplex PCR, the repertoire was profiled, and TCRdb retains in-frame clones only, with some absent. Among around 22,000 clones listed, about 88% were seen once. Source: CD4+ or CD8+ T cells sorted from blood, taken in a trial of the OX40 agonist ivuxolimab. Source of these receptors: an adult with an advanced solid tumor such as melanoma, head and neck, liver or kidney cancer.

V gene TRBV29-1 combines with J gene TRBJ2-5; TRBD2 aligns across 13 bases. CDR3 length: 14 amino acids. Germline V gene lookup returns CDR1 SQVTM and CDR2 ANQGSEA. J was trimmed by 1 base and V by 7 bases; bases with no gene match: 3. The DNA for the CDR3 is TGCAGCGCAGGGACTAGCGGGATCCAAGAGACCCAGTACTTC. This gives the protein CSAGTSGIQETQYF. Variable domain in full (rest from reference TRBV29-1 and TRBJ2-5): SAVISQKPSRDICQRGTSLTIQCQVDSQVTMMFWYRQQPGQSLTLIATANQGSEATYESGFVIDKFPISRPNLTFSTLTVSNMSPEDSSIYLCSAGTSGIQETQYFGPGTRLLVL.

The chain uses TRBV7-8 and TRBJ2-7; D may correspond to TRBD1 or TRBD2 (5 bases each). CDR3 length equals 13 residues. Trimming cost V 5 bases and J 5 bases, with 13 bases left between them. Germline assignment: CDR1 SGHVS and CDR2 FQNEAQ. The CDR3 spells CASSRAGGNEQYF. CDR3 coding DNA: TGTGCCAGCAGCCGAGCTGGGGGAAACGAGCAGTACTTC.

The DNA for the CDR3 is TGTGCCAGCAGTGAGGGTAGCGGGAGCTATGGGGAGCAGTACTTC. It translates to CASSEGSGSYGEQYF. The chain carries TRBV2 and TRBJ2-7, with 9 bases that match TRBD2. V shed 3 bases, J shed 7 bases, and the junction held 10 bases outside the gene matches. The CDR3 has 15 amino acids. Germline CDR1 is SNHLY and CDR2 is FYNNEI.

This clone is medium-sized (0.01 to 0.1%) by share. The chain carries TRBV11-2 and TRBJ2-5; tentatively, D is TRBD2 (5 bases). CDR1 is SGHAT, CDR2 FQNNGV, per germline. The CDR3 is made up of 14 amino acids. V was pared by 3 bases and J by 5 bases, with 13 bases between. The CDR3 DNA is TGTGCCAGCAGCTTTGGTGAGGGCCCGGAGACCCAGTACTTC. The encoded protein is CASSFGEGPETQYF. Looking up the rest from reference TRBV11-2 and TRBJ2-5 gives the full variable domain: EAGVAQSPRYKIIEKRQSVAFWCNPISGHATLYWYQQILGQGPKLLIQFQNNGVVDDSQLPKDRFSAERLKGVDSTLKIQPAKLEDSAVYLCASSFGEGPETQYFGPGTRLLVL.

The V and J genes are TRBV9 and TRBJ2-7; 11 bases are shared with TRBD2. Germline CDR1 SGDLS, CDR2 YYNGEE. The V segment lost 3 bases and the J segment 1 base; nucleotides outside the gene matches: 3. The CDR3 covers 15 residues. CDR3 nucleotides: TGTGCCAGCAGCGAAACTAGCGGGAGTTCCTACGAGCAGTACTTC. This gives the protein CASSETSGSSYEQYF.

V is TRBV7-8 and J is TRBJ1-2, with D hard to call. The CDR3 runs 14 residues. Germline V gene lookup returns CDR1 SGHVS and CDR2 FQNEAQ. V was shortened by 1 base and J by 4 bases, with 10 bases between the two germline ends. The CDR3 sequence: CASSLGGPSYGYTF. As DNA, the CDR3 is TGTGCCAGCAGCTTAGGAGGGCCCAGCTATGGCTACACCTTC. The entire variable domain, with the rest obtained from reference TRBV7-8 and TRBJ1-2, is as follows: GAGVSQSPRYKVAKRGQDVALRCDPISGHVSLFWYQQALGQGPEFLTYFQNEAQLDKSGLPSDRFFAERPEGSVSTLKIQRTQQEDSAVYLCASSLGGPSYGYTFGSGTRLTVV.

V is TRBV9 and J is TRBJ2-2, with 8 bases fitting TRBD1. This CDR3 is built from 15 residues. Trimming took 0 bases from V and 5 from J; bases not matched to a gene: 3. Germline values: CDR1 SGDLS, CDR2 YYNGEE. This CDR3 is CASSVGQGLTGELFF. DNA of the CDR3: TGTGCCAGCAGCGTAGGACAGGGGCTAACCGGGGAGCTGTTTTTT.

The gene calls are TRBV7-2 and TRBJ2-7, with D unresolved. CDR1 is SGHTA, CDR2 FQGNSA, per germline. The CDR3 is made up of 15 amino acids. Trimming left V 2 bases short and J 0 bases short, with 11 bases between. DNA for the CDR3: TGTGCCAGCAGCTTATCCAGGCTACTCTCCTACGAGCAGTACTTC. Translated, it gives CASSLSRLLSYEQYF.

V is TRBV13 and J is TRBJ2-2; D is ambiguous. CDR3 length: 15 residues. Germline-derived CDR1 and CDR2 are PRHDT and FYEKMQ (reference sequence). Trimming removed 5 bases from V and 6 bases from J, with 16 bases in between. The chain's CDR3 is CASSPGLVVAGELFF. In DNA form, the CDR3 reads TGTGCCAGCAGCCCGGGTTTGGTAGTGGCCGGGGAGCTGTTTTTT.

CDR3 bases: TGTGCCAGCAGCTCCTACACCCCCGGGACAGCATACGAGCAGTACTTC. It specifies CASSSYTPGTAYEQYF. The V and J genes are TRBV5-5 and TRBJ2-7; 7 bases are a match to TRBD1. The trim removed 3 bases at V and 4 bases at J, leaving 13 bases unmatched. CDR1 SGHKS and CDR2 YYEKEE come from the germline V gene (reference sequence). The CDR3 runs 16 residues. Together with reference TRBV5-5 and TRBJ2-7, the CDR3 gives the full variable domain: DAGVTQSPTHLIKTRGQQVTLRCSPISGHKSVSWYQQVLGQGPQFIFQYYEKEERGRGNFPDRFSARQFPNYSSELNVNALLLGDSALYLCASSSYTPGTAYEQYFGPGTRLTVT.

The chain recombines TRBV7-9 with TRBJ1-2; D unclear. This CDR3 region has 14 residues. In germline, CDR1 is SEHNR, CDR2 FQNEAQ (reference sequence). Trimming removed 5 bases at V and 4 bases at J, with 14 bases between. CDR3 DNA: TGTGCCAGCAGCCATACCCCGACACCCTATGGCTACACCTTC. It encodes CASSHTPTPYGYTF.

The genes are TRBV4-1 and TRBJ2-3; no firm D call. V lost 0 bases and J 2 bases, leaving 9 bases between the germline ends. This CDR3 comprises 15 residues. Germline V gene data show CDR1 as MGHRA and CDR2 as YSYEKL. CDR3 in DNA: TGCGCCAGCAGCCAAGATCCAGGATTCACAGATACGCAGTATTTT. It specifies CASSQDPGFTDTQYF.

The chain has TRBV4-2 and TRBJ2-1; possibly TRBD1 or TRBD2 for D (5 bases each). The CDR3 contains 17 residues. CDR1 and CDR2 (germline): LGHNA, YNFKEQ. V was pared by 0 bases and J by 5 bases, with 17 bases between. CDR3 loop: CASSQELGRHGDNEQFF. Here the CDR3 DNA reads TGTGCCAGCAGCCAAGAACTGGGACGCCATGGGGACAATGAGCAGTTCTTC.